What follows is one TCR beta chain and its context. Its specificity is not known. The sample holds other DNA sequences that translate to the same CDR3. The data originate from a study of T cell responses to AZD1222 COVID-19 vaccine. Points from the study as a whole: Among the donors, most were white British and more were female, and clonal diversity was possibly underestimated. Only a handful of AZD1222 recipients were seropositive at baseline.

TCRdb's table, derived via immunoSEQ multiplex PCR, lists solely in-frame clones and lacks some. The sample yields around 80,000 clones, 80% to 90% seen once. The sequence came from an adult who received the AZD1222 COVID-19 vaccine. Source: peripheral blood, taken 28 days after the second AZD1222 dose.

The CDR3 sequence: CASSLDGGNYGYTF. The CDR3 region has the DNA TGTGCCAGCAGCTTAGATGGGGGAAACTATGGCTACACCTTC. The chain links TRBV11-2 to TRBJ1-2; D may be TRBD1 (5 bases). Trimming cost V 0 bases and J 2 bases, with 7 bases left between them. This CDR3 has 14 residues. CDR1 and CDR2 (germline): SGHAT, FQNNGV. Complete variable domain (other parts from reference TRBV11-2 and TRBJ1-2): EAGVAQSPRYKIIEKRQSVAFWCNPISGHATLYWYQQILGQGPKLLIQFQNNGVVDDSQLPKDRFSAERLKGVDSTLKIQPAKLEDSAVYLCASSLDGGNYGYTFGSGTRLTVV.